The text below deals with one T cell receptor beta chain. This sample was taken from a study of control samples from healthy donors and cancer patients. Clones were sequenced by immunoSEQ multiplex PCR, and TCRdb holds only the in-frame ones, with some missing. This sample yields about 30,000 clones, of which 91% are seen a single time; less than 15% belongs to the top ten. The CDR3 has 15 amino acids. Trimming at V came to 6 bases and at J to 8 bases, leaving 11 bases not matched to a gene. The germline V gene has CDR1 ENHRY and CDR2 SYGVKD. The chain uses TRBV10-3 and TRBJ1-4, with TRBD1 matching over 8 bases. This TCR was recovered from a man over 45 with lung cancer. Sequenced material: PBMCs. The CDR3 loop is CAISRTGSEGEKLFF. The CDR3 nucleotides are TGTGCCATCAGCCGGACAGGGAGTGAAGGAGAAAAACTGTTTTTT.